This TCR beta chain was identified in a study of T-cell memory formation after mild COVID-19. General observations from the study: Those CD4+ clones that contracted were mainly in CM and EM (CD8+ ones in EMRA). Later expanders leaned toward CD4+, whereas clones contracting from day 15 to 85 were balanced CD4/CD8.

The V gene's germline CDR1 is MNHEY and CDR2 SVGEGT. This CDR3 comprises 15 residues. V lost 8 bases, J lost 4 bases, and 11 bases stayed unmatched. As for this clonotype: Its specificity is not known.

TCRdb recomputed calls from the 5' RACE reads with MiXCR, one row per CDR3 protein. The sample has about 400,000 distinct CDR3 sequences, approximately 15% seen once; the top ten hold 22%. The sequence was collected from a man in his late teens or twenties who had mild COVID-19 (a few samples of this study predate the infection). Cell type and time point are not known. The sample was PBMCs or a T cell subset sorted from them (not recorded which). The rearrangement links TRBV6-2 or TRBV6-3 to TRBJ1-1, with 9 bases fitting TRBD1. DNA of the CDR3: TGTGCCAGCGGAGTACAGGGGGCTGCGGGCACTGAAGCTTTCTTT. This gives the protein CASGVQGAAGTEAFF.